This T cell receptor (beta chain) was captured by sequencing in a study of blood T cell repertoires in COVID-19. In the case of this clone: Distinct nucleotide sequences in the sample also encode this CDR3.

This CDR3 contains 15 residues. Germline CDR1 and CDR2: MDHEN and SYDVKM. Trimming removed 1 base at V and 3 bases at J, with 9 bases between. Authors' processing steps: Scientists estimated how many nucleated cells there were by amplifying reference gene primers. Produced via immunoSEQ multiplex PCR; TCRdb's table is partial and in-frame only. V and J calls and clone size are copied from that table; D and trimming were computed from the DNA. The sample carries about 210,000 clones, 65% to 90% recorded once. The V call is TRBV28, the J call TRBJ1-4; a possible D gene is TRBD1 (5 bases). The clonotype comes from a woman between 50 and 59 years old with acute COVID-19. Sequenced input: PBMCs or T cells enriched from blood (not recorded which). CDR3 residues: CASSLLGGANEKLFF. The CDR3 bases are TGTGCCAGCAGTTTATTGGGGGGGGCTAATGAAAAACTGTTTTTT. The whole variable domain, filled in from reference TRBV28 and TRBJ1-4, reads DVKVTQSSRYLVKRTGEKVFLECVQDMDHENMFWYRQDPGLGLRLIYFSYDVKMKEKGDIPEGYSVSREKKERFSLILESASTNQTSMYLCASSLLGGANEKLFFGSGTQLSVL.